A single sample gave rise to the 11 T cell receptor beta chains below, sequenced in a study of CD8+ T cells in alopecia areata. RNA extraction was followed by reverse transcription into cDNA, which acted as the sequencing template. This table comes from immunoSEQ multiplex PCR, and its TCRdb copy is limited to in-frame clones, with some not included. The sample lists more than 150,000 clones; 45% to 55% were seen once. Sequenced here: CD8+ T cells sorted from blood, sampled at week 0. The receptors were gathered from a human donor with alopecia areata.

This chain links TRBV4-3 with TRBJ2-7, with a tentative D call TRBD1 (6 bases). Trimming shortened V by 1 base and J by 6 bases, and 16 bases separated the two germline ends. CDR3 length: 15 residues. Germline assignment: CDR1 LGHNA and CDR2 YSLEER. CDR3 protein: CASSQVWSGDTEQYF. As DNA, the CDR3 is TGCGCCAGCAGCCAAGTCTGGTCCGGGGACACCGAGCAGTACTTC.

J is TRBJ1-2 and V is TRBV29-1; perhaps TRBD1 as D (6 bases). V was clipped by 6 bases and J by 5 bases, with 16 bases between them. Germline values: CDR1 SQVTM, CDR2 ANQGSEA. The CDR3 loop spans 13 amino acids. The CDR3 nucleotides read TGCAGCGTCAAGGGAGGGGGAACATATGGCTACACCTTC. Protein sequence: CSVKGGGTYGYTF.

The chain recombines TRBV7-2 with TRBJ2-5, with 9 bases lining up with TRBD2. This CDR3 contains 14 residues. With V trimmed by 5 bases and J by 3 bases, 4 bases remained unmatched. Germline CDR1 reads SGHTA; CDR2 reads FQGNSA. Here the CDR3 reads CASSPLAGKETQYF. CDR3 in DNA: TGTGCCAGCAGCCCGCTAGCGGGAAAAGAGACCCAGTACTTC. The full variable domain, rest sourced from reference TRBV7-2 and TRBJ2-5, is GAGVSQSPSNKVTEKGKDVELRCDPISGHTALYWYRQSLGQGLEFLIYFQGNSAPDKSGLPSDRFSAERTGGSVSTLTIQRTQQEDSAVYLCASSPLAGKETQYFGPGTRLLVL.

The chain combines TRBV19 with TRBJ1-1; tentative D call: TRBD1 (5 bases). With 5 bases removed from V and 7 bases from J, the gap between germline ends came to 17 bases. Germline V gene lookup returns CDR1 LNHDA and CDR2 SQIVND (reference sequence). The CDR3 runs 14 residues. CDR3 amino acids: CASSSTGARNEAFF. CDR3 nucleotides: TGTGCCAGTAGTTCCACCGGGGCACGAAATGAAGCTTTCTTT.

This clone was counted a few times. The chain employs TRBV2 and TRBJ2-5; TRBD1 agrees at 8 bases. The CDR3 totals 13 residues. Looked up from germline, CDR1 is SNHLY and CDR2 is FYNNEI. Trimming took 6 bases from V and 5 from J; bases not matched to a gene: 5. The CDR3 here is CASRDRVRETQYF. In DNA form, the CDR3 reads TGTGCCAGCAGGGACAGGGTGAGGGAGACCCAGTACTTC.

This clone has a handful of counts. The V call is TRBV2, the J call TRBJ2-7, with 9 bases lining up with TRBD1. V lost 8 bases and J lost 3; bases outside the gene matches: 5. The CDR3 totals 13 residues. The germline V gene has CDR1 SNHLY and CDR2 FYNNEI. CDR3 sequence (DNA): TGTGCCAGCCGGGGGACAGGGAACTACGAGCAGTACTTC. Translation gives CASRGTGNYEQYF. Full variable domain (remainder filled in from reference TRBV2 and TRBJ2-7): EPEVTQTPSHQVTQMGQEVILRCVPISNHLYFYWYRQILGQKVEFLVSFYNNEISEKSEIFDDQFSVERPDGSNFTLKIRSTKLEDSAMYFCASRGTGNYEQYFGPGTRLTVT.

The chain has TRBV6-5 and TRBJ2-5; TRBD1 aligns across 7 bases. The CDR3 sequence is 15 residues long. CDR1 is MNHEY, CDR2 SVGAGI, per germline. Germline trimming cut 5 bases from V and 0 bases from J; bases unmatched to any gene: 6. The CDR3 bases are TGTGCCAGCAGTGGCGGCAGGGGGTACCAAGAGACCCAGTACTTC. This sequence encodes CASSGGRGYQETQYF.

The chain has TRBV18 and TRBJ1-2; TRBD1 matches 9 bases. Germline CDR1 is KGHSH and CDR2 is LQKENI. The V gene end was trimmed by 2 bases and the J gene end by 7 bases; junction bases not matched to a gene: 5. This CDR3 is 14 amino acids long. The CDR3 sequence: CASSPRDRDRGYTF. DNA of the CDR3: TGTGCCAGCTCACCAAGGGACAGGGATCGTGGCTACACCTTC.

The table lists this clone with a count of one. This sequence joins TRBV29-1 and TRBJ2-7; 7 nucleotides match TRBD1. Germline CDR1 reads SQVTM; CDR2 reads ANQGSEA. J lost 5 bases, V lost 6 bases, and 7 bases had no gene match. This CDR3 has 12 residues. CDR3 sequence: CSVSGQADEQYF. CDR3 sequence (DNA): TGCAGCGTCAGCGGACAGGCGGACGAGCAGTACTTC.

The V and J genes are TRBV6-5 and TRBJ2-1; 11 bases agree with TRBD2. V was pared by 4 bases and J by 4 bases, with 3 bases of the junction left unmatched. The V gene's germline CDR1 is MNHEY and CDR2 SVGAGI. The CDR3 consists of 15 residues. CDR3 in DNA: TGTGCCAGCAGTTCTAGCGGGGGGACTTACAATGAGCAGTTCTTC. This sequence encodes CASSSSGGTYNEQFF.

The chain couples TRBV29-1 to TRBJ1-2; a possible D gene is TRBD1 (6 bases). Germline V CDR1 and CDR2: SQVTM, ANQGSEA. The V end lost 6 bases, the J end lost 4 bases, and 24 bases lay between the germline ends. CDR3 length: 16 residues. The CDR3 protein is CSVTGTTPETAYGYTF. CDR3 DNA sequence: TGCAGCGTCACCGGGACAACCCCGGAGACAGCCTATGGCTACACCTTC. The variable domain in full, completed from reference TRBV29-1 and TRBJ1-2, reads SAVISQKPSRDICQRGTSLTIQCQVDSQVTMMFWYRQQPGQSLTLIATANQGSEATYESGFVIDKFPISRPNLTFSTLTVSNMSPEDSSIYLCSVTGTTPETAYGYTFGSGTRLTVV.